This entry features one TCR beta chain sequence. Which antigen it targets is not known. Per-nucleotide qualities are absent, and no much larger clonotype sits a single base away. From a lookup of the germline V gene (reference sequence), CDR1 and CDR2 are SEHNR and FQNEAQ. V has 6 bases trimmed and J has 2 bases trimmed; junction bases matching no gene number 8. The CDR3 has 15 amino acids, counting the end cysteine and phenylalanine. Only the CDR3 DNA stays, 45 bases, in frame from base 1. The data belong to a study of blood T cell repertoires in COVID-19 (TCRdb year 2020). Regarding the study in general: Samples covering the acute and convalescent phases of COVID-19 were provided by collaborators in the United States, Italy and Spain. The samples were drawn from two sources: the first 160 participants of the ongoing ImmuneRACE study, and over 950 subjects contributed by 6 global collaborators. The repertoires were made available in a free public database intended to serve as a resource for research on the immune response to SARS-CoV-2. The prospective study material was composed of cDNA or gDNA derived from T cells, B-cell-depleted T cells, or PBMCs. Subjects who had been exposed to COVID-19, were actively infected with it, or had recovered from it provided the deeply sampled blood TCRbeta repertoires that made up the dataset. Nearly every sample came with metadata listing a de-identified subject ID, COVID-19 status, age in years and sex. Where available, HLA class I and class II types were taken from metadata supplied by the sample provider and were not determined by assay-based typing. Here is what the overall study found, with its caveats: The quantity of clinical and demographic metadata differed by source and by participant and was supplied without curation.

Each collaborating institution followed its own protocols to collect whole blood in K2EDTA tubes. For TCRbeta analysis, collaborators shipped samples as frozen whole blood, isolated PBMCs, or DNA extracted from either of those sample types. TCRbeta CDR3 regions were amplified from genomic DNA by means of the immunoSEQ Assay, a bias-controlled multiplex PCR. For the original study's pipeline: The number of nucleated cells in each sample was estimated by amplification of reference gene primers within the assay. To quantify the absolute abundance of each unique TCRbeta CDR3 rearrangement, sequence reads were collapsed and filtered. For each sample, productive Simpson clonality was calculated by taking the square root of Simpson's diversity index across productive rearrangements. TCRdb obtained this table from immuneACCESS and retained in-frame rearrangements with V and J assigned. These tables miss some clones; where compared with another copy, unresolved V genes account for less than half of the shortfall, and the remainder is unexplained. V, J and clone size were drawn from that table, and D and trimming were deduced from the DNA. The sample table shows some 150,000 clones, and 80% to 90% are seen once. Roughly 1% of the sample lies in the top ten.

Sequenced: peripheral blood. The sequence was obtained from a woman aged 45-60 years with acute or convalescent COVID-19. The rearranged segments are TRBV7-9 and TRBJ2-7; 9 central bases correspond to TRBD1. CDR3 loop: CASRPDRGSTYEQYF. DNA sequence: TGTGCCAGCAGACCAGACAGGGGGTCAACCTACGAGCAGTACTTC.